This T cell receptor beta chain came from a study of OX40 agonist ivuxolimab in advanced cancers. Study-level background: Patients receiving dose escalation had hepatocellular carcinoma, melanoma, renal cell or head and neck cancer.

For this clone: Its antigen is as yet unknown.

Produced via immunoSEQ multiplex PCR; TCRdb's table is partial and in-frame only. This repertoire shows tens of thousands of clones, approximately 90% found once; its top ten account for approximately 40%. Broader study findings: Nonresponders included some who also had low normalized T-cell clonal expansion. Researchers did not establish what antigens the expanded peripheral T cells target.

CDR1 is MGHDK and CDR2 is SYGVNS in the germline V gene. There are 17 residues in the CDR3. The germline V and J ends were trimmed by 1 base and 3 bases, with 19 bases remaining between them. This clonotype was sampled from an adult with an advanced solid tumor such as melanoma, head and neck, liver or kidney cancer. This specimen was CD4+ or CD8+ T cells sorted from blood, taken in a trial of the OX40 agonist ivuxolimab. V is TRBV25-1 and J is TRBJ2-7, with D possibly TRBD1 on 6 matching bases. This chain's CDR3 is CASSELGQGIIFYEQYF. For the CDR3, the DNA is TGTGCCAGCAGTGAATTGGGCCAGGGGATCATCTTCTACGAGCAGTACTTC.